This T cell receptor beta chain was sequenced for a study of T cells after yellow fever vaccination. General study findings and limits: Sorted repertoires could include abundant contaminating clonotypes from bulk cells. Reappearing after the booster were most of the clones from primary vaccination (roughly 95% CD4, around 90% CD8). The secondary response showed a weaker magnitude and a faster peak, day 5 versus 15. Among all clonotypes, a small share was observed in both CD4 and CD8 compartments.

The CDR3 loop spans 14 amino acids. Germline CDR1 and CDR2: SGHTA and FQGTGA. V gave up 5 bases and J gave up 8 bases; unmatched junction bases: 9. In TCRdb, the 5' RACE reads were re-called with MiXCR into one record per CDR3 protein. The sample has some 300,000 distinct CDR3 sequences, approximately 8% seen once. Of note for this clonotype: What it binds is not known.

This TCR came from a man between 18 and 29 years old who received the YFV17D yellow fever vaccine. The chain has TRBV7-3 and TRBJ2-1; 7 nucleotides line up with TRBD2. Sequencing was performed on PBMCs, taken about 49 days after the first yellow fever vaccination. The CDR3 loop is CASSLNSGVYEQFF. In DNA, the CDR3 is TGTGCCAGCAGCCTCAACAGCGGGGTCTATGAGCAGTTCTTC. The full variable domain, completed using reference TRBV7-3 and TRBJ2-1, is GAGVSQTPSNKVTEKGKYVELRCDPISGHTALYWYRQSLGQGPEFLIYFQGTGAADDSGLPNDRFFAVRPEGSVSTLKIQRTERGDSAVYLCASSLNSGVYEQFFGPGTRLTVL.